Below, one T cell receptor beta chain is given with its context. The repertoire was sequenced with immunoSEQ multiplex PCR; TCRdb's copy has only in-frame clones and lacks some. Of fewer than 120,000 clones listed, roughly 88% are singletons. This sample was taken from a study of control samples from healthy donors and cancer patients. The V gene's germline CDR1 is KGHSH and CDR2 LQKENI. With 6 bases removed from V and 0 bases from J, the gap between germline ends came to 5 bases. The CDR3 extends over 12 amino acids. The sequencing input was PBMCs. The chain employs TRBV18 and TRBJ1-1; D gene unclear. This TCR came from a woman aged 60-70 years with lung cancer. CDR3 coding DNA: TGTGCCAGCTCTACCTTGAACACTGAAGCTTTCTTT. It encodes CASSTLNTEAFF.